This T cell receptor (beta chain) stems from a study of CD8 T cells in Susac syndrome. With regard to this clonotype: Its antigen is as yet unknown.

Findings of the study overall: The number of individuals included in the study's TCR sequencing and HLA analysis was acknowledged as relatively small.

Reverse transcription used about 0.45 to 1 ug RNA and random hexamers. The immunoSEQ assay covered 54 Vbeta and 13 Jbeta segments for CDR3. From the immunoSEQ multiplex PCR reads, TCRdb called clonotypes with MiXCR, one entry per CDR3 protein. The table records 120,000 or so distinct CDR3 sequences, around 94% of them present only once. Sequencing of TCR beta was performed on blood CD8+ and CD4+ T cells. Both CD4+ and CD8+ T cells were negatively isolated, and TEMRA cells underwent FACS enrichment. Germline CDR1 reads DFQATT; CDR2 reads SNEGSKA (reference sequence). Germline trimming cut 1 base from V and 8 bases from J; bases unmatched to any gene: 7. There are 14 residues in the CDR3.

The V and J genes are TRBV20-1 and TRBJ1-4; 7 nucleotides agree with TRBD1. This TCR derives from a human donor with multiple sclerosis. The sequenced sample consisted of CD4+ T cells from PBMCs. The CDR3 DNA reads TGCAGTGCTAGAGGGACAGGAAAAAGAGAAAAACTGTTTTTT. It codes for CSARGTGKREKLFF.